This T cell receptor beta chain is from a study of PD-L1 blockade in urothelial cancer. General observations from the study: Better progression-free and overall survival followed lower pretreatment blood clonality.

As for this clone: The antigen is undetermined.

Urothelial carcinoma in patients was locally advanced or metastatic. Using immunoSEQ multiplex PCR, the repertoire was profiled, and TCRdb retains in-frame clones only, with some absent. The sample consists of about 38,000 clones, more than 80% of them appearing once. The source is a man between 65 and 85 years old with urothelial cancer. The sample was PBMCs, taken around atezolizumab (anti-PD-L1) treatment.

This CDR3 is CATSPVAGARTDTQYF. DNA for the CDR3: TGTGCCACCAGCCCGGTAGCGGGAGCCCGCACAGATACGCAGTATTTT. This sequence joins TRBV15 and TRBJ2-3, with 9 bases lining up with TRBD2. This CDR3 comprises 16 residues. CDR1 and CDR2 (germline): LNHNV, YYDKDF (reference sequence). V gave up 5 bases and J gave up 1 base; unmatched junction bases: 7.